This T cell receptor beta chain derives from a study of T cell repertoires in cytomegalovirus infection. Study-level background: Indications of both CMV infection and matching HLA type were provided by public TCR beta signatures.

TCRdb redid the calling of the reads with MiXCR, one entry per CDR3 protein. Of approximately 700,000 distinct CDR3 sequences in the sample, approximately 34% were seen once. This CDR3 comprises 14 residues. CDR1 is ENHRY and CDR2 is SYGVKD in the germline V gene. The germline V and J ends were trimmed by 10 bases and 2 bases, with 16 bases remaining between them. Comments on this clonotype: Its antigen is currently unknown.

Overall study findings and caveats: HLA-C-restricted CMV clonotypes gave the most frequent clonotype in two of eight donors.

The chain has TRBV10-3 and TRBJ2-3; a weak D match, TRBD2 (6 bases). The sample taken for sequencing was PBMCs. The sequence derives from a human donor in good health (CMV status not recorded). Some clones in this sample may be carry-over from other donors' samples. The CDR3 sequence is CASGETSITDTQYF. The CDR3 DNA reads TGTGCCAGCGGCGAGACTAGTATCACAGATACGCAGTATTTT.